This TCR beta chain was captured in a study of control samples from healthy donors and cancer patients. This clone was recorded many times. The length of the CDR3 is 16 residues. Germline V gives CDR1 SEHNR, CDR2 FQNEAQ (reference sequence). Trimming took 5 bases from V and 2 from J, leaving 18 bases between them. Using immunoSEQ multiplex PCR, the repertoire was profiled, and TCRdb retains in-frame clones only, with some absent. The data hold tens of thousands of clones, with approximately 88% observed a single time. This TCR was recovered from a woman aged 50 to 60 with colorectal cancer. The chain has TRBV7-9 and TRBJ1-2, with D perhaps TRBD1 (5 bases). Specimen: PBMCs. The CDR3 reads CASSPFTGPGNYGYTF. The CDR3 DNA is TGTGCCAGCAGCCCTTTTACGGGACCAGGGAACTATGGCTACACCTTC.